The text below deals with one T cell receptor beta chain. Antigen: not known. The record originates from a study of cytomegalovirus exposure and HLA in healthy donors. General study findings and limits: Among the CMV-associated chains, three were confirmed in vitro as specific for CMV antigens. Most TCR sequences proved rare, with some public TCRs found in many donors. Altogether, 164 TCR beta chains were recorded as cytomegalovirus-associated.

Germline CDR1 reads MDHEN; CDR2 reads SYDVKM. V was pared by 6 bases and J by 7 bases, with 8 bases of the junction left unmatched. The CDR3 consists of 13 residues. The protocol was immunoSEQ multiplex PCR, while the TCRdb copy is restricted to in-frame clones and leaves out a portion. The sample has some 140,000 clones, 89% seen once. The donors were part of the roughly 120-subject validation cohort, which stood apart from the roughly 730-subject first cohort. The receptor comes from a woman aged 18-30 years in good health and CMV-seropositive. V and J are TRBV28 and TRBJ1-2; TRBD1 aligns across 7 bases. Sequenced input: PBMCs. CDR3 sequence reads: CASRDTGDAGYTF. DNA of the CDR3: TGTGCCAGCAGAGATACAGGGGACGCTGGCTACACCTTC.